The clone carrying this T cell receptor (beta chain) was seen a handful of times. Its antigen is not known. The source of the sample is a study of beta chain features in type 1 diabetes. Expressed TCRB transcripts were sequenced, since all the RNA that had been isolated was reverse transcribed. Generated by immunoSEQ multiplex PCR, the TCRdb table keeps only in-frame clones and is missing some. This table holds 140,000 to 150,000 clones, about 12% found once. Study-wide points: There was a moderate but significant shortening of TCRB CDR3s in all four CD4+ subsets of Type 1 diabetes patients.

Over 95% purity was reached by all sorted populations. The sample taken for sequencing was central memory CD4+ T cells from blood. The origin of this receptor is a man between 18 and 35 years old with type 1 diabetes.

In DNA, the CDR3 is TGTGCCAGCAGTTTTATGTGGACAGATACGCAGTATTTT. It specifies CASSFMWTDTQYF. The chain has TRBV27 and TRBJ2-3; unclear D gene. Between the trimmed V and J ends, which lost 3 bases and 3 bases, there was a span of 7 bases. Germline V gene data show CDR1 as MNHEY and CDR2 as SMNVEV (reference sequence). This CDR3 is built from 13 residues.